These T cell receptor beta chains were read from a single sample in a study of blood T cell repertoires in COVID-19. Some clones are missing from TCRdb's copy, which holds only in-frame ones; the method was immunoSEQ multiplex PCR. The sample holds roughly 130,000 clones, about 84% seen once. The source material was peripheral blood. The receptors stem from a woman between 55 and 75 years old with acute or convalescent COVID-19. Each CDR3 is given with its conserved first and last residue. A D gene is named only where the DNA matches it firmly. Clone size is stated in some rows and not others, as once, few, many or a class when expanded.

CDR3nt: TGCGCCAGCACGAACGGGATGGACACTGAAGCTTTCTTT
CDR3aa: CASTNGMDTEAFF
v_gene: TRBV10-1
d_gene: NA
abundance: once
len: 13
j_gene: TRBJ1-1

CDR3nt: TGCGCCAGCAGCTTAGGCGATGGAGGGGTTAATCAGCCCCAGCATTTT
CDR3aa: CASSLGDGGVNQPQHF
v_gene: TRBV5-1
d_gene: NA
abundance: NA
len: 16
j_gene: TRBJ1-5

CDR3nt: TGCGCCAGCAGCCCAGGATACACAGATACGCAGTATTTT
CDR3aa: CASSPGYTDTQYF
v_gene: TRBV5-1
d_gene: NA
abundance: NA
len: 13
j_gene: TRBJ2-3

CDR3nt: TGTGCCAGTAGCAACTATGGAGAGGGCAATCAGCCCCAGCATTTT
CDR3aa: CASSNYGEGNQPQHF
v_gene: TRBV19
d_gene: NA
abundance: NA
len: 15
j_gene: TRBJ1-5

CDR3nt: TGTGCCATCAGTGAACAGGTTTACATGAACACTGAAGCTTTCTTT
CDR3aa: CAISEQVYMNTEAFF
v_gene: TRBV10-3
d_gene: NA
abundance: NA
len: 15
j_gene: TRBJ1-1

CDR3nt: TGTGCCTGGAGTCCAGGGGGCAGAGAGACCCAGTACTTC
CDR3aa: CAWSPGGRETQYF
v_gene: TRBV30
d_gene: TRBD1
abundance: NA
len: 13
j_gene: TRBJ2-5

CDR3nt: TGTGCCAGCAGCGCAAGCCCGGGACAGGGCGACTATGGCTACACCTTC
CDR3aa: CASSASPGQGDYGYTF
v_gene: TRBV7-9
d_gene: TRBD1
abundance: NA
len: 16
j_gene: TRBJ1-2

CDR3nt: TGTGCCAGCAGGCCCACGGGACACTTGAACACTGAAGCTTTCTTT
CDR3aa: CASRPTGHLNTEAFF
v_gene: TRBV28
d_gene: NA
abundance: NA
len: 15
j_gene: TRBJ1-1

CDR3nt: TGTGCCAGCAGTTCACATCCTTCCACAGATACGCAGTATTTT
CDR3aa: CASSSHPSTDTQYF
v_gene: TRBV27
d_gene: NA
abundance: NA
len: 14
j_gene: TRBJ2-3

CDR3nt: TGTGCCAGCAGCTACGGGGGGGCGGACTATGGCTACACCTTC
CDR3aa: CASSYGGADYGYTF
v_gene: TRBV11-3
d_gene: NA
abundance: few
len: 14
j_gene: TRBJ1-2

CDR3nt: TGTGCCAGCAGTTTAGGGTCGGGCACTGAAGCTTTCTTT
CDR3aa: CASSLGSGTEAFF
v_gene: TRBV12-3/TRBV12-4
d_gene: NA
abundance: NA
len: 13
j_gene: TRBJ1-1

CDR3nt: TGTGCCAGCAGCGGACACCAGAACACTGAAGCTTTCTTT
CDR3aa: CASSGHQNTEAFF
v_gene: TRBV13
d_gene: NA
abundance: few
len: 13
j_gene: TRBJ1-1

CDR3nt: TGTGCCAGCAGTTTTGGGGGGGGCACTGAAGCTTTCTTT
CDR3aa: CASSFGGGTEAFF
v_gene: TRBV12-3/TRBV12-4
d_gene: NA
abundance: NA
len: 13
j_gene: TRBJ1-1

CDR3nt: TGTGCCAGCAGTTACTCCCGAGTCTATGGCTACACCTTC
CDR3aa: CASSYSRVYGYTF
v_gene: TRBV6-2/TRBV6-3
d_gene: NA
abundance: NA
len: 13
j_gene: TRBJ1-2

CDR3nt: TGCGCCAGCAGCCCAACTAAAGGAGACAGGGAGGCTGAAGCTTTCTTT
CDR3aa: CASSPTKGDREAEAFF
v_gene: TRBV5-1
d_gene: TRBD1
abundance: NA
len: 16
j_gene: TRBJ1-1

CDR3nt: TGTGCCAGCAGTTATTTGGCAGGGGGCGATGGCTACACCTTC
CDR3aa: CASSYLAGGDGYTF
v_gene: TRBV6-5
d_gene: TRBD1
abundance: NA
len: 14
j_gene: TRBJ1-2

CDR3nt: TGTGCCAGTAGTAGAGACAAGGGACAGGGACGAAATGGCTACACCTTC
CDR3aa: CASSRDKGQGRNGYTF
v_gene: TRBV19
d_gene: TRBD1
abundance: few
len: 16
j_gene: TRBJ1-2

CDR3nt: TGTGCCAGCAGTTACGCAGGGGGTAGGACCTTC
CDR3aa: CASSYAGGRTF
v_gene: TRBV6-5
d_gene: TRBD1
abundance: NA
len: 11
j_gene: TRBJ1-2

CDR3nt: TGTGCCAGCAGTTTTTCGGCTAACTATGGCTACACCTTC
CDR3aa: CASSFSANYGYTF
v_gene: TRBV27
d_gene: NA
abundance: NA
len: 13
j_gene: TRBJ1-2

CDR3nt: TGTGCCAGCAGCGGTGGGGGGGCCCCCAATGAGCAGTTCTTC
CDR3aa: CASSGGGAPNEQFF
v_gene: TRBV11-3
d_gene: NA
abundance: NA
len: 14
j_gene: TRBJ2-1

CDR3nt: TGCGCCAGCACAGGGGGAAGTTCGGAGTCTGAAGCTTTCTTT
CDR3aa: CASTGGSSESEAFF
v_gene: TRBV4-1
d_gene: TRBD1
abundance: NA
len: 14
j_gene: TRBJ1-1

CDR3nt: TGTGCCAGTAGCAGACGGACAGGGGAATATCAGCCCCAGCATTTT
CDR3aa: CASSRRTGEYQPQHF
v_gene: TRBV19
d_gene: TRBD1
abundance: NA
len: 15
j_gene: TRBJ1-5

CDR3nt: TGTGCCAGCAGGGGAGATATTGACGAGCAGTACTTC
CDR3aa: CASRGDIDEQYF
v_gene: TRBV2
d_gene: NA
abundance: NA
len: 12
j_gene: TRBJ2-7

CDR3nt: TGTGCCAGCAGTTCTTCAGGGCAAGAGACCCAGTACTTC
CDR3aa: CASSSSGQETQYF
v_gene: TRBV12-3/TRBV12-4
d_gene: NA
abundance: NA
len: 13
j_gene: TRBJ2-5

CDR3nt: TGTGCCAGCAGCCAAGACAACAGGGTGGGGAACACTGAAGCTTTCTTT
CDR3aa: CASSQDNRVGNTEAFF
v_gene: TRBV3-1/TRBV3-2
d_gene: NA
abundance: NA
len: 16
j_gene: TRBJ1-1

CDR3nt: TGCGCCAGCAGCTCCACGGGTCCGAACACTGAAGCTTTCTTT
CDR3aa: CASSSTGPNTEAFF
v_gene: TRBV5-1
d_gene: NA
abundance: NA
len: 14
j_gene: TRBJ1-1

CDR3nt: TGTGCCAGCAGAGAAAGGTGGGGACAGGCCTTTTTGAACACTGAAGCTTTCTTT
CDR3aa: CASRERWGQAFLNTEAFF
v_gene: TRBV2
d_gene: TRBD1
abundance: NA
len: 18
j_gene: TRBJ1-1

CDR3nt: TGTGCCAGCAGTTTGGGACAGGGTTTCGGCACTGAAGCTTTCTTT
CDR3aa: CASSLGQGFGTEAFF
v_gene: TRBV27
d_gene: TRBD1
abundance: NA
len: 15
j_gene: TRBJ1-1

CDR3nt: TGTGCCAGCAAGGGGGAGGGGCGGGGGACCCAGTACTTC
CDR3aa: CASKGEGRGTQYF
v_gene: TRBV5-4
d_gene: NA
abundance: once
len: 13
j_gene: TRBJ2-5

CDR3nt: TGTGCCAGCAGTACTGACAGGAACACTGAAGCTTTCTTT
CDR3aa: CASSTDRNTEAFF
v_gene: TRBV12-3/TRBV12-4
d_gene: NA
abundance: NA
len: 13
j_gene: TRBJ1-1

CDR3nt: TGTGCCAGCACCCATGGGGCAGGCTCCTACGAGCAGTACTTC
CDR3aa: CASTHGAGSYEQYF
v_gene: TRBV6-5
d_gene: NA
abundance: NA
len: 14
j_gene: TRBJ2-7

CDR3nt: TGTGCCAGCAGCCCCCAAGGGGCTCAGCCCCAGCATTTT
CDR3aa: CASSPQGAQPQHF
v_gene: TRBV12-3/TRBV12-4
d_gene: NA
abundance: NA
len: 13
j_gene: TRBJ1-5

CDR3nt: TGTGCCACCAGTGATAGGGGACTAGCGGGACCTTTGGATACGCAGTATTTT
CDR3aa: CATSDRGLAGPLDTQYF
v_gene: TRBV24-1
d_gene: TRBD2
abundance: once
len: 17
j_gene: TRBJ2-3

CDR3nt: TGTGCCAGTAGGGGACAGGGCTCGAACACTGAAGCTTTCTTT
CDR3aa: CASRGQGSNTEAFF
v_gene: TRBV19
d_gene: TRBD1
abundance: NA
len: 14
j_gene: TRBJ1-1

CDR3nt: TGTGCCAGCAGTGAACCCCGGGTAGGAGTTCTTAGGAGCAATCAGCCCCAGCATTTT
CDR3aa: CASSEPRVGVLRSNQPQHF
v_gene: TRBV2
d_gene: NA
abundance: once
len: 19
j_gene: TRBJ1-5

CDR3nt: TGTGCCAGCAGTGATCTGAGGGGACAGGGGGGGACTGAAGCTTTCTTT
CDR3aa: CASSDLRGQGGTEAFF
v_gene: TRBV2
d_gene: TRBD1
abundance: NA
len: 16
j_gene: TRBJ1-1

CDR3nt: TGCGCCAGCAGCCAAGCCCCGGACACTTTCTATGGCTACACCTTC
CDR3aa: CASSQAPDTFYGYTF
v_gene: TRBV4-1
d_gene: NA
abundance: few
len: 15
j_gene: TRBJ1-2

CDR3nt: TGTGCCAGCAGCCAAGACTCAGGGTATATTGGGCAGTTCTTC
CDR3aa: CASSQDSGYIGQFF
v_gene: TRBV14
d_gene: NA
abundance: NA
len: 14
j_gene: TRBJ2-1

CDR3nt: TGCGCCAGCAGCGCCTGGACAGGGAACTTCGATGGCTACACCTTC
CDR3aa: CASSAWTGNFDGYTF
v_gene: TRBV5-1
d_gene: TRBD1
abundance: NA
len: 15
j_gene: TRBJ1-2

CDR3nt: TGTGCCAGCACATTCTGGTCGGTAAATGAGCAGTTCTTC
CDR3aa: CASTFWSVNEQFF
v_gene: TRBV6-5
d_gene: NA
abundance: once
len: 13
j_gene: TRBJ2-1

CDR3nt: TGCGCCAGCCGCCAACGACCGGGACAGGGGGCGGGAGGCTACACCTTC
CDR3aa: CASRQRPGQGAGGYTF
v_gene: TRBV5-1
d_gene: TRBD1
abundance: once
len: 16
j_gene: TRBJ1-2

CDR3nt: TGTGCCAGTAGTAGGGGACACCTCGAAGCTTTCTTT
CDR3aa: CASSRGHLEAFF
v_gene: TRBV19
d_gene: NA
abundance: NA
len: 12
j_gene: TRBJ1-1

CDR3nt: TGCGCCAGCAGCCAAGAAACGGTCTATAGCAATCAGCCCCAGCATTTT
CDR3aa: CASSQETVYSNQPQHF
v_gene: TRBV4-1
d_gene: NA
abundance: NA
len: 16
j_gene: TRBJ1-5

CDR3nt: TGTGCCAGCAGTGAAGGCAGGGTGAATTCACCCCTCCACTTT
CDR3aa: CASSEGRVNSPLHF
v_gene: TRBV2
d_gene: NA
abundance: NA
len: 14
j_gene: TRBJ1-6